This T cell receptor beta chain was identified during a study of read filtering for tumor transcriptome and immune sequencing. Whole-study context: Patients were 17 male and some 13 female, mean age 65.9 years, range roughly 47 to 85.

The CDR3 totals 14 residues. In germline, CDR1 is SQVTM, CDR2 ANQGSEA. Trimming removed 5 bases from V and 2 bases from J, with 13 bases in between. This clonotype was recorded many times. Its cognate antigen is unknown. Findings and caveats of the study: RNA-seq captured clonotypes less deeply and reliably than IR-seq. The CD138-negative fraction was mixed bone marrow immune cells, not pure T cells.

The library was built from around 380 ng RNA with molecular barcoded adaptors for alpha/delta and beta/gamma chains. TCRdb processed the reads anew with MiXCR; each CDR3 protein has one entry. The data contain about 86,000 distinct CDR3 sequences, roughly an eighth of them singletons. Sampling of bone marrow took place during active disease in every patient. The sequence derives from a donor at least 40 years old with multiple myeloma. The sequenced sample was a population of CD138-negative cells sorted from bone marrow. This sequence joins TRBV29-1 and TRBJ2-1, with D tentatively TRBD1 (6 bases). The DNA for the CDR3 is TGCAGCGTTCTGGGGGCTAGACCCTACAATGAGCAGTTCTTC. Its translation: CSVLGARPYNEQFF.